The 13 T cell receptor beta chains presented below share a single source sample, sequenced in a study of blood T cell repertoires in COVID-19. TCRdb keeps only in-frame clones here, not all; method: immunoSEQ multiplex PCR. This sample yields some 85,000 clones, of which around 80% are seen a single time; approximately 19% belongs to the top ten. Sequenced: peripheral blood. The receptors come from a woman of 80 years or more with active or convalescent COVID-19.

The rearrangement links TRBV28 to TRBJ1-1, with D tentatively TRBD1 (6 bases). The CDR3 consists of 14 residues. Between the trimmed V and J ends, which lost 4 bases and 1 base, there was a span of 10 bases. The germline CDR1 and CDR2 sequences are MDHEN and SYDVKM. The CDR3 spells CASSSPQGNTEAFF. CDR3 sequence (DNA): TGTGCCAGCAGTTCCCCACAGGGGAACACTGAAGCTTTCTTT.

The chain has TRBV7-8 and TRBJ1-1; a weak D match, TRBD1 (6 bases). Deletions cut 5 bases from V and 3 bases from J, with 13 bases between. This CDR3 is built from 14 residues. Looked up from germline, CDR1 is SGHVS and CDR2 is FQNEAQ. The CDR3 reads CASSIQGIDTEAFF. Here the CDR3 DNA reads TGTGCCAGCAGCATACAGGGTATCGACACTGAAGCTTTCTTT.

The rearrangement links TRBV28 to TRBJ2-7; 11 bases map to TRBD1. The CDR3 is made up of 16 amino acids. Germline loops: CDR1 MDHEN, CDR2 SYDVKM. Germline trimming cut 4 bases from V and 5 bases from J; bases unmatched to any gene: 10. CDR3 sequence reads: CASSYQTGTGGNEQYF. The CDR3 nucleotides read TGTGCCAGCAGTTACCAAACCGGGACAGGGGGGAACGAGCAGTACTTC.

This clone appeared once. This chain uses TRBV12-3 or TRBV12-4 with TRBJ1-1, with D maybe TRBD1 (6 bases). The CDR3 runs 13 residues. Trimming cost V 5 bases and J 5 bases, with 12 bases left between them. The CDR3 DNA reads TGTGCCAGCAGTGCCAGGGGAGTGACTGAAGCTTTCTTT. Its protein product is CASSARGVTEAFF.

The CDR3 DNA reads as TGTGCCAGCAGCTCATCCAGTGGGGGACAGGGCAACTATGGCTACACCTTC. This sequence encodes CASSSSSGGQGNYGYTF. The chain recombines TRBV7-9 with TRBJ1-2, with 9 bases identical to TRBD1. The length of the CDR3 is 17 residues. Germline values: CDR1 SEHNR, CDR2 FQNEAQ (reference sequence). With 4 bases clipped from V and 2 bases from J, the junction kept 11 bases outside the gene matches.

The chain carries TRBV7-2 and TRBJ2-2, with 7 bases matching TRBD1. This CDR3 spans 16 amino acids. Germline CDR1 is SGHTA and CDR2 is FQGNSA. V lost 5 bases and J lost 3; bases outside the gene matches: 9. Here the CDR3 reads CASSLTGALDTGELFF. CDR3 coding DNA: TGTGCCAGCAGCCTCACAGGGGCCCTGGACACCGGGGAGCTGTTTTTT.

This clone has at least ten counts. In nucleotides, the CDR3 is TGCGCCAGCAGCCGAAGCACGGCCGCCGGACAGGGACCCTCCGATACGCAGTATTTT. Amino acids: CASSRSTAAGQGPSDTQYF. The chain carries TRBV4-3 and TRBJ2-3, with 8 bases aligning to TRBD1. Germline V gene sequence: CDR1 LGHNA, CDR2 YSLEER. This CDR3 has 19 residues. Trimming cost V 4 bases and J 6 bases; bases outside gene matches: 21.

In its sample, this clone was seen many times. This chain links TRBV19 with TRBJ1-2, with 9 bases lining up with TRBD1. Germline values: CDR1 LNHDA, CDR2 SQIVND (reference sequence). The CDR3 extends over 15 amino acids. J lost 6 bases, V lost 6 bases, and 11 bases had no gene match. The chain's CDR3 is CASSIQGAFHHGYTF. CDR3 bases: TGTGCCAGTAGCATACAGGGGGCCTTTCATCATGGCTACACCTTC.

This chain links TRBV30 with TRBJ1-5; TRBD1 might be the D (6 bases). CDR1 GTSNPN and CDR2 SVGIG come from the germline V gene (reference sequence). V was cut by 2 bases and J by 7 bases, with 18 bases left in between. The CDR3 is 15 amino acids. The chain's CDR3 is CAWSQNYRDGQPQHF. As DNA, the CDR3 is TGTGCCTGGAGTCAGAATTACAGGGACGGGCAGCCCCAGCATTTT.

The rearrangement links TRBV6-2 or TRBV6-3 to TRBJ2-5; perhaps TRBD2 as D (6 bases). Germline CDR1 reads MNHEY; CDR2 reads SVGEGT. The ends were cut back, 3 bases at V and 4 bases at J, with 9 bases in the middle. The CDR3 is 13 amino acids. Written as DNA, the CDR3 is TGTGCCAGCAGTTATAGGAGGGGAGAGACCCAGTACTTC. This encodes CASSYRRGETQYF.

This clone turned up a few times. The CDR3 region is CASTPGGWDTIYF. CDR3 nucleotides: TGTGCCAGCACCCCAGGAGGCTGGGACACCATATATTTT. The chain uses TRBV12-3 or TRBV12-4 and TRBJ1-3; no definite D call. The CDR3 is 13 amino acids. Trimming shortened V by 7 bases and J by 8 bases, and 15 bases separated the two germline ends.

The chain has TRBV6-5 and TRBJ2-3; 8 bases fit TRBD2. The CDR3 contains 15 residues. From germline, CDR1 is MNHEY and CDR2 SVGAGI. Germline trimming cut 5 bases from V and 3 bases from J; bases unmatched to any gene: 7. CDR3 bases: TGTGCCAGCAGTCAATCGGGACTAGGTACAGATACGCAGTATTTT. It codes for CASSQSGLGTDTQYF.

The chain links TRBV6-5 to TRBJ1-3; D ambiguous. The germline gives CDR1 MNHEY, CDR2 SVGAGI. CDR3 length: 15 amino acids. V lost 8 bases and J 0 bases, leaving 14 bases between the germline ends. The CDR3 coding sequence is TGTGCCAGCGTTAGCACAATCAACTCTGGAAACACCATATATTTT. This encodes CASVSTINSGNTIYF.